This T cell receptor beta chain was recorded in a study of shared clonotypes between healthy human individuals (dated by TCRdb to 2020 to 2022). As for the study more broadly: Three men and two women, aged 18 to 49 years, made up the cohort. To estimate repertoire size and how much clonotype sharing occurs between individuals, the study deeply sequenced the blood TCR repertoires of several healthy adults. Different laboratories and diverse techniques were used to prepare libraries and sequence TCR repertoires, to increase sequencing depth and limit assay-specific biases. Between about 0.8 and 8.9 billion PBMCs per donor were obtained by leukapheresis. The paper's findings and limits, for the study overall: Pairwise subsampling led to the expectation that sequencing depth would affect the degree of clonotype sharing among donors. Sampling was limited to blood, and TCR repertoires in tissue likely differ from TCR repertoires in blood. The small number of donors limited the genetic and exposure-history diversity represented.

In its sample, this clone was seen once. Its binding antigen is unknown. Within one base of it there is no much larger clone, and no base qualities were kept. The donors were healthy, HIV-negative adults who had no recently reported acute infections or vaccinations. Only Caucasian adults living in Nashville, Tennessee, USA were represented among the donors. For unsorted samples, some 90 million PBMCs were counted, and genomic DNA was extracted using the QIAamp DNA Blood Mini kit. Blood was obtained by leukapheresis, after which PBMCs were separated by Ficoll-Histopaque density gradient centrifugation and cryopreserved in liquid nitrogen vapor phase. The CDR3, cysteine through phenylalanine, is 12 amino acids long. The CDR3 DNA has 36 bases and is translated from base 1. After removal of 8 bases from V and 5 bases from J, the junction retains 6 bases not matched to a gene. CDR1 is given as MNHEY and CDR2 as SVGAGI, both from the germline V gene.

Using the deep immunoSEQ assay, TCR CDR3 regions were amplified from genomic DNA by multiplex PCR. For each cell subset, the extracted genomic DNA was distributed evenly across all wells of several immunoSEQ 96-well plates, and each plate served as one replicate. For unsorted PBMC, each replicate PCR was loaded with 300 ng genomic DNA, equivalent to tens of thousands of T cell genomes. Ten immunoSEQ deep assay plates were used to sequence unsorted PBMC genomic DNA. Purified libraries were measured with a Qubit 3.0 fluorometer, size-checked on a Bioanalyzer 2100, and measured again with the KAPA Library Quantification kit. Every immunoSEQ 96-well plate was sequenced on a separate single-read 150-cycle Illumina NextSeq 550 flow cell. The original methods were these. The immunoSEQ output contained only junctional sequences without quality scores, so filtering could not match that applied to full-length reads. To assign V/J genes and CDR3, sequences were annotated using PyIR, a Python wrapper for IgBLAST v1.9, with IMGT germline references. Any read was removed if the V/J assignment was weak (E-value above 1e-6), the CDR3 was missing, or the read contained stop codons, out-of-frame junctions, or ambiguous translated residues. V3J clonotypes were defined as sequences sharing the same inferred V gene, J gene, and CDR3 amino acid sequence. To compute the percentage overlap between repertoires, the number of shared unique clonotypes was divided by the size of the smaller repertoire. RTK rarefaction, the Chao1 estimator, and Recon v2.1 estimates of unobserved clonotypes were used to assess repertoire richness. In its TCRdb copy, this immuneACCESS table keeps in-frame sequences only and misses some clones. Where compared with another copy, unresolved V genes explain less than half of these, and the others have no known cause. D and trimming were read from the DNA, whereas the V and J calls and clone size are those reported in that table. In all, the sample holds hundreds of thousands of clones, and roughly 79% of those were seen once. Around 12% of the sample is taken by the ten largest.

The chain couples TRBV6-5 to TRBJ2-7; 7 bases in between match TRBD2. Sequencing was carried out using PBMCs. The sequence was obtained from a woman aged 35 to 49 in good health. Some clones in this sample may be carry-over from other donors' samples. The CDR3 in this case is CASRGVYHEQYF. The DNA reads as follows: TGTGCCAGCCGGGGGGTTTACCACGAGCAGTACTTC.